This T cell receptor (beta chain) comes out of a study of Graves' ophthalmopathy and Graves' hyperthyroidism. Findings of the study overall: Ophthalmopathy and stable hyperthyroidism were discriminated by a 13-signature model, with 87.88% sensitivity and around 81% specificity.

This clonotype was seen at least ten times. The target antigen is unknown. Amplification of TCR beta CDR3 regions used RNA transcripts. The authors performed first-round RT-PCR with HTBI primers and then a second-round multiplex PCR. TCRdb processed the multiplex PCR reads anew with MiXCR; each CDR3 protein has one entry. The sample yields 660,000 or so distinct CDR3 sequences, under 50% seen once. Trimming removed 5 bases from V and 0 bases from J, with 16 bases in between. CDR1 and CDR2 from the germline V gene are SGHVS and FNYEAQ. The CDR3 length is 16 residues. V is TRBV7-6 and J is TRBJ1-1; D is uncertain. The specimen was peripheral blood. This TCR came from an adult man with Graves' ophthalmopathy. As DNA, the CDR3 is TGTGCCAGCAGCCCCTCCGTGGGCAGCATGAACACTGAAGCTTTCTTT. Translating it yields CASSPSVGSMNTEAFF.